These T cell receptor beta chains were read from a single sample in a study of graft-versus-host responses after intestinal transplantation. Their target antigens are unknown. The assay was immunoSEQ multiplex PCR, and TCRdb's table has in-frame clones only and misses some. The sample carries roughly 97,000 clones, about 90% recorded once. The material was unstimulated CD4+ T cells sorted from spleen or lymph node cells, obtained before intestinal transplant. The receptors stem from a human donor who received an intestinal transplant. The CDR3 runs from the conserved cysteine through the conserved F or W. D genes are given only for firm matches. Size is stated for part of the rows, as once, few or many counts, or as a class when the clone is expanded.

V	J	size	D	DNA	CDR3
TRBV14	TRBJ1-6	.	.	TGTGCCAGCAGCCACACCCGGACCCGTAATTCACCCCTCCACTTT	CASSHTRTRNSPLHF
TRBV25-1	TRBJ1-2	.	.	TGTGCCAGCAGTGATGAGTTAAACTATGGCTACACCTTC	CASSDELNYGYTF
TRBV5-6	TRBJ2-7	few	TRBD1	TGTGCCAGCAGCTTGGCCACAGGGGCCTACGAGCAGTACTTC	CASSLATGAYEQYF
TRBV6-1	TRBJ1-6	.	TRBD1	TGTGCCAGCAGTGACGACAGGGTTATTTCACCCCTCCACTTT	CASSDDRVISPLHF
TRBV15	TRBJ2-1	.	.	TGTGCCACCAGCAGAGTGACTAGATACAATGAGCAGTTCTTC	CATSRVTRYNEQFF
TRBV6-6	TRBJ1-2	.	TRBD1	TGTGCCAGCAGTCCGACTCAGGGGGCTGCCTATGGCTACACCTTC	CASSPTQGAAYGYTF
TRBV27	TRBJ1-6	.	.	TGTGCCAGCAGTCCACGGGGGGCAAATTCACCCCTCCACTTT	CASSPRGANSPLHF
TRBV5-5	TRBJ1-3	.	.	TGTGCCAGCAGTTTTTCACACTCTGGAAACACCATATATTTT	CASSFSHSGNTIYF
TRBV10-3	TRBJ2-7	.	.	TGTGCCATCAGTGAAGGGGGCAGGGGGGGCGAGCAGTACTTC	CAISEGGRGGEQYF
TRBV5-4	TRBJ2-1	.	.	TGTGCCAGCATGACCCCCTCAAGGGGATCGGCGGGTGAGCAGTTCTTC	CASMTPSRGSAGEQFF
TRBV9	TRBJ2-5	.	.	TGTGCCAGCAGCACCTCCCCGGGGGTCCAAGAGACCCAGTACTTC	CASSTSPGVQETQYF
TRBV5-1	TRBJ1-4	few	TRBD1	TGCGCCAGCAGCGACCCGACAGGGACGGCTGAAAAACTGTTTTTT	CASSDPTGTAEKLFF
TRBV5-6	TRBJ2-3	.	.	TGTGCCAGCAGCTTGAGTAGGCGGGATACGCAGTATTTT	CASSLSRRDTQYF
TRBV7-7	TRBJ2-2	.	.	TGTGCCTATAATCGCGGCAGACCGAACACCGGGGAGCTGTTTTTT	CAYNRGRPNTGELFF
TRBV7-6	TRBJ1-1	.	.	TGTGCCAGCAGCTCCGGATGTGTGGGCAGGAGAAGAACACAACAGAACACTGAAGCTTTCTTT	CASSSGCVGRRRTQQNTEAFF
TRBV9	TRBJ2-5	.	TRBD2	TGTGCCAGCAGCGGACCCGGGAGGACCCAAGAGACCCAGTACTTC	CASSGPGRTQETQYF
TRBV7-2	TRBJ2-7	.	.	TGTGCCAGCAGCCTCACCTACGAGCAGTACTTC	CASSLTYEQYF
TRBV18	TRBJ2-2	once	.	TGTGCCAGCTCACCACAACCTGGAGAAACCGGGGAGCTGTTTTTT	CASSPQPGETGELFF
TRBV5-4	TRBJ2-1	.	TRBD2	TGTGCCAGCAGCTTGCCCAGCGGGAGGGTGGACAATGAGCAGTTCTTC	CASSLPSGRVDNEQFF
TRBV5-5	TRBJ1-1	.	.	TGTGCCAGCAGCCGCTCGGGGGGGAACACTGAAGCTTTCTTT	CASSRSGGNTEAFF
TRBV2	TRBJ1-5	.	TRBD1	TGTGCCAGCAGTGAGGACAGGTCCCACGGTCAGCCCCAGCATTTT	CASSEDRSHGQPQHF
TRBV19	TRBJ1-4	.	.	TGTGCCAGTAGCCCAACATCCTCAACTAATGAAAAACTGTTTTTT	CASSPTSSTNEKLFF
TRBV5-1	TRBJ2-3	once	.	TGCGCCAGCAGCTCGGTATCTTTCACAAATACGCAGTATTTT	CASSSVSFTNTQYF
TRBV6-4	TRBJ2-5	.	.	TGTGCCAGCAGTGACTCGTCTGAGGGGGGGGAGCGAGAGACCCAGTACTTC	CASSDSSEGGERETQYF
TRBV5-1	TRBJ2-7	once	.	TGCGCCAGCAGCTTGGCAGGGCTCTACGAGCAGTACTTC	CASSLAGLYEQYF
TRBV6-6	TRBJ1-2	.	.	TGTGCCAGCAGTTATACCGGACGTCGGGGTCGGGGCTACACCTTC	CASSYTGRRGRGYTF
TRBV18	TRBJ1-6	.	TRBD1	TGTGCCAGCCAGGGACAGGTTAATTCACCCCTCCACTTT	CASQGQVNSPLHF
TRBV21-1	TRBJ1-1	.	.	TGTGCCAGCAGCAACCAGAACAGGGGGAGGAACACTGAAGCTTTCTTT	CASSNQNRGRNTEAFF
TRBV7-6	TRBJ2-3	.	TRBD2	TGTGCCAGCAGCTTCCCCCGGGCGGGGGGGACAGATACGCAGTATTTT	CASSFPRAGGTDTQYF